This TCR beta chain was documented in a study of cytomegalovirus exposure and HLA in healthy donors. Overall study results and limits: Per published accounts, TCR beta sequences correctly predicted the HLA-A and HLA-B alleles of most subjects. CMV serostatus was the sole immune exposure information available. Excluded: some indistinguishable V segments such as TRBV6-2 and TRBV6-3. Many donors carried some public TCRs, although rarity characterized most TCR sequences.

After removal of 2 bases from V and 2 bases from J, the junction contained 3 bases not matched to a gene. Germline CDR1 SGHVS, CDR2 FNYEAQ. The length of the CDR3 is 15 residues. This PCR relied on a set of 60 Vbeta primers and 13 Jbeta primers. Libraries were prepared by immunoSEQ multiplex PCR; TCRdb keeps only in-frame clonotypes and omits some of them. Among about 160,000 clones listed, approximately 79% were seen once. Worth noting for this clone: What it recognizes is unknown.

This receptor was identified in a man aged 35 to 55 in good health and CMV-seronegative. The rearrangement uses TRBV7-6 and TRBJ2-7; 10 bases align to TRBD2. Source material: PBMCs. The CDR3 loop is CASSLKAGGTYEQYF. The CDR3 DNA follows: TGTGCCAGCAGCTTAAAAGCGGGAGGGACCTACGAGCAGTACTTC.